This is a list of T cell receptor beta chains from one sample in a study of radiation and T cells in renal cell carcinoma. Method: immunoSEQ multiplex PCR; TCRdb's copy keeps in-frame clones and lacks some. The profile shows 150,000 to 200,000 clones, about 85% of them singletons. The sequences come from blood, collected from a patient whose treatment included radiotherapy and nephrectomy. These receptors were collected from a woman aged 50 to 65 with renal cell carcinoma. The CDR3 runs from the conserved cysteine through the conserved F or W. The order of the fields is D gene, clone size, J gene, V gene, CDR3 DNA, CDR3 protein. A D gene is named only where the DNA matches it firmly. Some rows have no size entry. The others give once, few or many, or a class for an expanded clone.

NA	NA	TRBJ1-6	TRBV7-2	TGTGCCAGCAGCCCGCAGAACGCCTATAATTCACCCCTCCACTTT	CASSPQNAYNSPLHF
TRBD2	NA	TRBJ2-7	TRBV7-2	TGTGCCAGCAGCTTTGCCGGGACTAGCTCTTCTAAGTACGAGCAGTACTTC	CASSFAGTSSSKYEQYF
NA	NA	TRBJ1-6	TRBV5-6	TGTGCCAGCAGCTTCTCGGATTCACCCCTCCACTTT	CASSFSDSPLHF
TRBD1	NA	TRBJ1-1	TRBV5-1	TGCGCCAGCAGCCTAGGACAGGGGAAGGCTGAAGCTTTCTTT	CASSLGQGKAEAFF
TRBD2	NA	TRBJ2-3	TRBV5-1	TGCGCCAGCAGCTTAGGGTCCAGTTGGGCTAGCGGAGATACGCAGTATTTT	CASSLGSSWASGDTQYF
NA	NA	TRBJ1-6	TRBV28	TGTGCCAGCACCCGCCAATATAATTCACCCCTCCACTTT	CASTRQYNSPLHF
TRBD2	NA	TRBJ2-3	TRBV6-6	TGTGCCACTGGCGGTTTAGCGGGGGGTCCAGATACGCAGTATTTT	CATGGLAGGPDTQYF
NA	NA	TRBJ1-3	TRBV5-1	TGCGCCAGCAGCTTGGAGGCCCACTCTGGAAACACCATATATTTT	CASSLEAHSGNTIYF
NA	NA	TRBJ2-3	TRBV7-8	TGTGCCAGCAGCCCTCCCAGGGTGGATACGCAGTATTTT	CASSPPRVDTQYF
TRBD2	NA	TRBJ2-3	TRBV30	TGTGCCTGGAGCCTTGACGGGGGGACGGGAGATACGCAGTATTTT	CAWSLDGGTGDTQYF
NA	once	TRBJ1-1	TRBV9	TGTGCCAGCAGCGTAGCTCAGGGGATAGGAACTGAAGCTTTCTTT	CASSVAQGIGTEAFF
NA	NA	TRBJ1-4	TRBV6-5	TGTGCCAGCAGTTACAGAAGACAGTCGAGAGAAAAACTGTTTTTT	CASSYRRQSREKLFF
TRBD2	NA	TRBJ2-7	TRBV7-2	TGTGCCAGCAGCTCTAGCGGGGGGGCTTACGAGCAGTACTTC	CASSSSGGAYEQYF
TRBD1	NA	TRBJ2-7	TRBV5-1	TGCGCCAGCAGCCTCGCGACAGGGGACCCCCTCGAGCAGTACTTC	CASSLATGDPLEQYF
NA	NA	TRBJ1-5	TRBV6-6	TGTGCCAGCAGTTACTCGGGGGGCGCGAGTCCCCAGCATTTT	CASSYSGGASPQHF
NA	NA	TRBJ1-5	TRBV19	TGTGCCAGTAGTTTTTTAGTGTTGAGCAATCAGCCCCAGCATTTT	CASSFLVLSNQPQHF
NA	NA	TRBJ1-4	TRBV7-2	TGTGCCAGCAGCTTAGGGAAGGCCTCCGAAAAACTGTTTTTT	CASSLGKASEKLFF
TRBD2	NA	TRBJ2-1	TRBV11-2	TGTGCCAGCAAGGGACTAGCGGGGGGGCCGGGACGTGAGCAGTTCTTC	CASKGLAGGPGREQFF
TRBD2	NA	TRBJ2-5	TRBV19	TGTGCCAGTAGTATATCGTTGCGGGGGGGCCGGAAGACCCAGTACTTC	CASSISLRGGRKTQYF
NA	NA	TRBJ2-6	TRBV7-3	TGTGCCAGCAGCCCAGCTGGGGCCAACGTCCTGACTTTC	CASSPAGANVLTF
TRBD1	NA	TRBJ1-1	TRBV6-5	TGTGCCAGCAGTCCCCCCGGGACAGGGGAAAGTGCTTTCTTT	CASSPPGTGESAFF
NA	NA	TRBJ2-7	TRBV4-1	TGCGCCAGCAGCCAAGTAAGGCTCCAGACCTACGAGCAGTACTTC	CASSQVRLQTYEQYF
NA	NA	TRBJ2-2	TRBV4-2	TGTGCCAGCAGCCAAGAGGGGAGACGGTCGAACACCGGGGAGCTGTTTTTT	CASSQEGRRSNTGELFF
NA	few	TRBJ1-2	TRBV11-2	TGTGCCAGCAGCCCCTCGGGGGGGGATGGTTATGGCTACACCTTC	CASSPSGGDGYGYTF
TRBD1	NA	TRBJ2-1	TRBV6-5	TGTGCCAGCAGTCTCCGGGACAGGGCCATCGATGAGCAGTTCTTC	CASSLRDRAIDEQFF
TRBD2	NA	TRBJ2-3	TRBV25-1	TGTGCCAGCAGTGAAGGTTCCCAGCGGGGGGCTAAATCAGATACGCAGTATTTT	CASSEGSQRGAKSDTQYF
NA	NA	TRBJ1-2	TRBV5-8	TGTGCCAGCAGCTTGGGGCAGAACTATGGCTACACCTTC	CASSLGQNYGYTF
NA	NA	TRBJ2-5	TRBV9	TGTGCCAGCAGCGTCTACGGACAAGAGACCCAGTACTTC	CASSVYGQETQYF
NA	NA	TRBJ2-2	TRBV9	TGTGCCAGCAGCCCGGGGGCAGGGCTAGCGAACACCGGGGAGCTGTTTTTT	CASSPGAGLANTGELFF
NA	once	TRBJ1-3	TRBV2	TGTGCCAGCAGCCTACAGGGAGGATCTGGAAACACCATATATTTT	CASSLQGGSGNTIYF
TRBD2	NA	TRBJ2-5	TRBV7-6	TGTGCCAGCAGCTTAGAAGCGGGGGTTGTTCAAGAGACCCAGTACTTC	CASSLEAGVVQETQYF
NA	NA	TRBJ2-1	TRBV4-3	TGCGCCAGCAGCCAAGGAGCCTGGACGGTCTCCTACAATGAGCAGTTCTTC	CASSQGAWTVSYNEQFF
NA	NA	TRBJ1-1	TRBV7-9	TGTGCCAGCAGCTTAAACGGAGAAGCTTTCTTT	CASSLNGEAFF
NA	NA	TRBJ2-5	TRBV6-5	TGTGCCAGCAGTTACTCGACGGGGAGAGGAGAGACCCAGTACTTC	CASSYSTGRGETQYF
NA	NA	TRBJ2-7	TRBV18	TGTGCCAGCTCACCAAAGGGCAGGAGCTCCTACGAGCAGTACTTC	CASSPKGRSSYEQYF
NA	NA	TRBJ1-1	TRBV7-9	TGTGCCAGCAGCCCCGAAGTCGGGGGGACTGAAGCTTTCTTT	CASSPEVGGTEAFF
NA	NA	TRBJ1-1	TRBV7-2	TGTGCCAGCAGCCCCCGACAGGTCACTGAAGCTTTCTTT	CASSPRQVTEAFF
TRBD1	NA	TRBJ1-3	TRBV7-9	TGTGCCAGCAGCCTGACAGGGGACGGAAACACCATATATTTT	CASSLTGDGNTIYF
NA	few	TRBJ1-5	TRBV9	TGTGCCAGCAGCGCGGGACCGAGAAATCAGCCCCAGCATTTT	CASSAGPRNQPQHF
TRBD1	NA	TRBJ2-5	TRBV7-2	TGTGCCAGCAGACGAGGTCAGGGGGCATTTAGAGAGACCCAGTACTTC	CASRRGQGAFRETQYF
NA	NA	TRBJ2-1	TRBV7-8	TGTGCCAGCGGGGGAAGAGCTTGGGATGAGCAGTTCTTC	CASGGRAWDEQFF
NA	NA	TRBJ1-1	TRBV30	TGTGCCACCCAGGTTAACGCGAACACTGAAGCTTTCTTT	CATQVNANTEAFF
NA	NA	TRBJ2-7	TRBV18	TGTGCCAGCTCACCGGCGGGGGCCAGCTACGAGCAGTACTTC	CASSPAGASYEQYF
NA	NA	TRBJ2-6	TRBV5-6	TGTGCCAGCAGCCCTCTTAGCTTGAATCTCAACGTCCTGACTTTC	CASSPLSLNLNVLTF
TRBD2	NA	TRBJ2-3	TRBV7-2	TGTGCCAGCAGCTTAGGCCTAGCGGGGTACACAGATACGCAGTATTTT	CASSLGLAGYTDTQYF
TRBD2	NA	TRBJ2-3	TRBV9	TGTGCCAGCAGCCTTAGGGGACTAGCTCCGGATACGCAGTATTTT	CASSLRGLAPDTQYF
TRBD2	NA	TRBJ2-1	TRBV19	TGTGCCAGTAGTCTCGGGACTAATAACAATGAGCAGTTCTTC	CASSLGTNNNEQFF
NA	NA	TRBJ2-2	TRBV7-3	TGTGCCAGCAGCTCTAACCCAGGGTCCGGGGAGCTGTTTTTT	CASSSNPGSGELFF
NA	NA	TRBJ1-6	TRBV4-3	TGCGCCAGCAGCCAAGTTAGAGGGAACAATTCACCCCTCCACTTT	CASSQVRGNNSPLHF
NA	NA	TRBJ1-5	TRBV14	TGTGCCAGCAGCCAAGTCGGGGGGAGCCCCCAGCATTTT	CASSQVGGSPQHF
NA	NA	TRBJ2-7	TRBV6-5	TGTGCCAGCAGTCGCCCCGCGGGGACCTACGAGCAGTACTTC	CASSRPAGTYEQYF
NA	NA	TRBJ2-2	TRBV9	TGTGCCAGCAGTTATAGGCGGGAGGAGCTGTTTTTT	CASSYRREELFF
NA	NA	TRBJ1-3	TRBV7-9	TGTGCCAGCAGCGAAAGGGGGGAAGATCCTGGAAACACCATATATTTT	CASSERGEDPGNTIYF
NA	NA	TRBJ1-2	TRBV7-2	TGTGCCAGCAGCTTATCGGCAGTGTCCTACTATGGCTACACCTTC	CASSLSAVSYYGYTF
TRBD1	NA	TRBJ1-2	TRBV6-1	TGTGCCAGCAGTGCCGGAGGGACAGGGCGCTATGGCTACACCTTC	CASSAGGTGRYGYTF
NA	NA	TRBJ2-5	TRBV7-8	TGTGCCAGCAGCCATCCGGGCCCACGGGAGACCCAGTACTTC	CASSHPGPRETQYF
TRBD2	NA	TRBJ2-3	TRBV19	TGTGCCAGTAGTCCGCGCGCGGGGGGCACAGATACGCAGTATTTT	CASSPRAGGTDTQYF
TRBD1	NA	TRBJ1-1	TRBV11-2	TGTGCCAGCAGCAATAGACAGGGGGGCACTGAAGCTTTCTTT	CASSNRQGGTEAFF
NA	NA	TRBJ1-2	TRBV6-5	TGTGCCAGCAGTTACGACAGGACCCATGGCTACACCTTC	CASSYDRTHGYTF